This T cell receptor beta chain was retrieved from a study of post-analysis software for immune sequencing data. Study summary: Relapsing-remitting, secondary progressive and progressive-relapsing courses of multiple sclerosis were included.

Remarks on this clonotype: Its matching antigen is unknown. The junction does not match germline at one end; this may be a read error.

cDNA libraries for TCR beta contained unique molecular identifiers. Starting from about 1 to 10 million T cells, the study yielded about 490,000 cDNA molecules. From the PCR reads, TCRdb called clonotypes with MiXCR, one entry per CDR3 protein. The table lists around 250,000 distinct CDR3 sequences, about 40% of them singletons. Study results and limitations: Among a handful of TRBV segments more frequent in patients than controls were TRBV5-6, TRBV5-1 and TRBV20-1. The F measure placed samples prepared in the same batch into strongly shared clusters. Controls' normalized Chao1 diversity significantly exceeded that of multiple sclerosis patients.

This CDR3 is 17 amino acids long. CDR1 and CDR2 (germline): MDHEN, SYDVKM. The gene calls are TRBV28 and TRBJ2-3; 11 bases match TRBD2. The TCR was taken from a girl under 18 with multiple sclerosis. The material sequenced was blood. The CDR3 sequence is CVSSSASSGGRTDTQYF. Here the CDR3 DNA reads TGTGTCAGCAGCTCCGCGTCTAGCGGGGGGCGGACAGATACGCAGTATTTT.